This TCR beta chain is drawn from a study of T cell responses to AZD1222 COVID-19 vaccine. The study's findings and limits: The CD4 TCRs associated with vaccination extended across spike and predominated at 160-218 and 743-854. Among the donors, most were white British and more were female, and clonal diversity was possibly underestimated. Repertoire sampling happened only post peak T cell response.

V dropped 9 bases and J dropped 2 bases, with 21 bases sitting between them. The CDR3 runs to 15 residues. Germline CDR1 and CDR2: SGHKS and YYEKEE (reference sequence). Sequencing was performed with immunoSEQ multiplex PCR; in TCRdb, only in-frame clones are kept and a portion is missing. This sample has around 50,000 clones, with approximately 89% found just once. Combined were second doses at about 4 or about 12 weeks. Regarding this clone: Its antigen remains unidentified.

Sequences were derived from peripheral blood, sampled 28 days after the second AZD1222 dose. J is TRBJ2-7 and V is TRBV5-5; TRBD2 might be the D (6 bases). This clonotype originated in an adult who received the AZD1222 COVID-19 vaccine. CDR3 nucleotide sequence: TGTGCCATCAGACAAGGGACTTCCATCACCTACGAGCAGTACTTC. Amino acid sequence: CAIRQGTSITYEQYF.